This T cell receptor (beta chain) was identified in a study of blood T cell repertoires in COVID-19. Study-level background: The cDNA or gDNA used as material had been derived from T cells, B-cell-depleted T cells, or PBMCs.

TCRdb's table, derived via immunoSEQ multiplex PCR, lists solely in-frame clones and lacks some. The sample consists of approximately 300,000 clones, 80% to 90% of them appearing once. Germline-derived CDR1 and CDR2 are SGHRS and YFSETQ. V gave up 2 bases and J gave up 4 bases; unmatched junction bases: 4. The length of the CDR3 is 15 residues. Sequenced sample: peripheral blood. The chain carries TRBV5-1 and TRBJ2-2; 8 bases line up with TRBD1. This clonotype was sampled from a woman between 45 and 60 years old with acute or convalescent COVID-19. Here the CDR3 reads CASSFPQGATGELFF. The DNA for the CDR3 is TGCGCCAGCAGCTTCCCTCAGGGGGCCACCGGGGAGCTGTTTTTT.